This T cell receptor (beta chain) comes out of a study of neurological immune-mediated disorders. Study findings and constraints: HTLV-1-associated myelopathy had the most TCR clonal expansion, whereas multiple sclerosis had the least (lower than in healthy controls).

The cDNA was generated by 5'RACE with 10-nucleotide random UMIs. Every sequencing run drew on 15-18 subjects and yielded over 170 million TCR-beta sequences. Via MiXCR, TCRdb re-called the 5' RACE reads, giving one row per CDR3 protein. The sample records about 66,000 distinct CDR3 sequences, 4% to 6% being singletons. From germline, CDR1 is DFQATT and CDR2 SNEGSKA (reference sequence). The CDR3 covers 17 residues. Trimming cost V 3 bases and J 1 base, with 19 bases left between them. As concerns this clonotype: Antigen unknown.

The genes are TRBV20-1 and TRBJ2-1; D tentatively reads TRBD1 or TRBD2 (5 bases each). This receptor was identified in a woman in her twenties or thirties with multiple sclerosis. Sequencing input: PBMCs. The CDR3 coding sequence is TGCAGTGCTAGGCCTACGTCTTCGTGGGGGTCCTACAATGAGCAGTTCTTC. This translates into CSARPTSSWGSYNEQFF.